The sequence of this T cell receptor (beta chain) was determined in a study of blood T cell repertoires in COVID-19. The overall study: PBMCs, B-cell-depleted T cells, or T cells were the source of the cDNA or gDNA that made up the material.

The authors' processing: From reference gene primer amplification, estimates of nucleated cell counts were derived. Assay used: immunoSEQ multiplex PCR; TCRdb lists only in-frame clones, some missing. For V, J and clone size, that table is used; D and trimming come from the DNA. The table has approximately 250,000 clones, 85% seen once. Per germline, CDR1 SGHKS and CDR2 YYEKEE (reference sequence). The CDR3 sequence is 15 residues long. V was pared by 6 bases and J by 5 bases, with 17 bases between. The sequence was collected from a man between 40 and 49 years old with acute or convalescent COVID-19. J is TRBJ1-4 and V is TRBV5-5; D might be TRBD1 (6 bases). Specimen: peripheral blood. The CDR3 is CASNQPGQVNEKLFF. CDR3 coding DNA: TGTGCCAGCAACCAACCGGGACAAGTAAATGAAAAACTGTTTTTT. The variable domain in full, with the rest retrieved from reference TRBV5-5 and TRBJ1-4, is DAGVTQSPTHLIKTRGQQVTLRCSPISGHKSVSWYQQVLGQGPQFIFQYYEKEERGRGNFPDRFSARQFPNYSSELNVNALLLGDSALYLCASNQPGQVNEKLFFGSGTQLSVL.